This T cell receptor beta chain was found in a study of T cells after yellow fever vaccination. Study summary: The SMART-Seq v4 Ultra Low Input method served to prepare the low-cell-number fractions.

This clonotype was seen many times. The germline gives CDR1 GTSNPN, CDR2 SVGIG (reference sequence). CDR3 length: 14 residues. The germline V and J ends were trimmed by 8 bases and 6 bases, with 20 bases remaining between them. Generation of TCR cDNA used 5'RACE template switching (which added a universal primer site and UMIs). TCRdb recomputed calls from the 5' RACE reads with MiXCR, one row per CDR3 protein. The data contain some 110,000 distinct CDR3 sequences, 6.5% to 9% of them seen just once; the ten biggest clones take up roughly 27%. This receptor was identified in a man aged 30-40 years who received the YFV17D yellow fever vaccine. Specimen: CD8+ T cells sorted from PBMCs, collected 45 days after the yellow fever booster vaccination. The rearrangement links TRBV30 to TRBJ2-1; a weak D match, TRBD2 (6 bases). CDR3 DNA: TGTGCCCGCACTCCCAGCGGGTCTAGCAATGAGCAGTTCTTC. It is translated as CARTPSGSSNEQFF. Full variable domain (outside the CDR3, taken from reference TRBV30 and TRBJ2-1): SQTIHQWPATLVQPVGSPLSLECTVEGTSNPNLYWYRQAAGRGLQLLFYSVGIGQISSEVPQNLSASRPQDRQFILSSKKLLLSDSGFYLCARTPSGSSNEQFFGPGTRLTVL.